Below, 13 T cell receptor beta chains from the same sample are listed, as sequenced in a study of blood T cells in healthy people across ages. Alongside a J-beta primer mix, a sample-barcoded 5' primer served in a second PCR lasting about 7 to 12 cycles. One entry per CDR3 protein results from TCRdb running MiXCR on the 5' RACE reads. The sample has approximately 800,000 distinct CDR3 sequences, 56% seen once. The sample taken for sequencing was blood. The source of these receptors is a man aged 35 to 55 in good health.

In this sample, this clonotype turned up a few times. J is TRBJ1-2 and V is TRBV20-1; D unresolved. The CDR3 contains 14 residues. Germline V gene lookup returns CDR1 DFQATT and CDR2 SNEGSKA (reference sequence). The V and J ends lost 1 base and 2 bases respectively, with 11 bases between them. The CDR3, as DNA: TGCAGTGCTAGAGGTTTCAGCCAAAACTATGGCTACACCTTC. Translation: CSARGFSQNYGYTF.

The chain employs TRBV7-3 and TRBJ2-1, with D perhaps matching TRBD2 (6 bases). Per the germline V gene, CDR1 is SGHTA and CDR2 is FQGTGA. This CDR3 region has 13 residues. Trimming removed 5 bases from V and 6 bases from J, with 11 bases in between. The CDR3 coding sequence is TGTGCCAGCAGCCCGGGAGCCCCCAATGAGCAGTTCTTC. Its translation is CASSPGAPNEQFF.

This clonotype has a count of ten or more. The rearrangement joins TRBV7-2 to TRBJ2-6; D unresolved. The V and J ends lost 5 bases and 0 bases respectively, with 5 bases between them. This CDR3 spans 14 amino acids. The germline CDR1 and CDR2 sequences are SGHTA and FQGNSA. CDR3 sequence (DNA): TGTGCCAGCAGCACGAACTCTGGGGCCAACGTCCTGACTTTC. Encoded protein: CASSTNSGANVLTF. The variable domain in full, with the rest retrieved from reference TRBV7-2 and TRBJ2-6, is GAGVSQSPSNKVTEKGKDVELRCDPISGHTALYWYRQSLGQGLEFLIYFQGNSAPDKSGLPSDRFSAERTGGSVSTLTIQRTQQEDSAVYLCASSTNSGANVLTFGAGSRLTVL.

The J gene is TRBJ2-5, the V gene TRBV7-2; TRBD1 agrees at 7 bases. CDR1 SGHTA and CDR2 FQGNSA come from the germline V gene. The CDR3 extends over 15 amino acids. V gave up 5 bases and J gave up 11 bases; unmatched junction bases: 17. CDR3 protein: CASSPRQGSSREQYF. The CDR3 DNA reads as TGTGCCAGCAGCCCCAGACAGGGTTCGTCGCGTGAGCAGTACTTC.

This clonotype was seen only a few times. V gene TRBV27 combines with J gene TRBJ2-1, with D possibly matching TRBD1 (5 bases). In germline, CDR1 is MNHEY, CDR2 SMNVEV (reference sequence). The CDR3 totals 15 residues. V dropped 0 bases and J dropped 8 bases, with 14 bases sitting between them. CDR3 sequence (DNA): TGTGCCAGCAGTTTATCGCGGTCAGGGTGGGATGAGCAGTTCTTC. Amino acids: CASSLSRSGWDEQFF.

The CDR3 sequence: CASSYQGLANYNEQFF. The CDR3 nucleotides read TGTGCCAGCAGTTACCAAGGACTAGCGAACTACAATGAGCAGTTCTTC. The chain links TRBV6-5 to TRBJ2-1; 9 bases fit TRBD2. J gave up 3 bases and V 2 bases, and 5 bases lay outside the gene matches. The CDR3 spans 16 residues. CDR1 is MNHEY and CDR2 is SVGAGI in the germline V gene.

A few counts support this clonotype. The chain links TRBV29-1 to TRBJ2-5; 10 bases map to TRBD1. The CDR3 is 13 amino acids. The trim removed 8 bases at V and 11 bases at J, leaving 14 bases unmatched. In germline, CDR1 is SQVTM, CDR2 ANQGSEA. Here the CDR3 DNA reads TGCAGCCAAGTTTTAGGACAGGGGGGCGGGCAGTACTTC. Translating gives CSQVLGQGGGQYF.

This chain connects TRBV12-3 or TRBV12-4 to TRBJ2-7, with D possibly matching TRBD2 (5 bases). This CDR3 region has 12 residues. V was shortened by 0 bases and J by 9 bases, with 9 bases between the two germline ends. The CDR3 nucleotides are TGTGCCAGCAGTTTAGCGGGGAGAATGCAGTACTTC. This codes for CASSLAGRMQYF.

The chain recombines TRBV5-1 with TRBJ1-6, with a weak D call TRBD1 (6 bases). V was clipped by 4 bases and J by 5 bases, with 13 bases between them. Per the germline V gene, CDR1 is SGHRS and CDR2 is YFSETQ. The CDR3 spans 15 residues. The CDR3 sequence: CASSRDTPDNSPLHF. In DNA, the CDR3 is TGCGCCAGCAGCCGGGACACACCCGATAATTCACCCCTCCACTTT.

This chain joins TRBV20-1 and TRBJ2-3; TRBD2 matches 11 bases. J was trimmed by 2 bases and V by 3 bases; bases with no gene match: 4. The CDR3 covers 15 residues. Germline V CDR1 and CDR2: DFQATT, SNEGSKA (reference sequence). This CDR3 reads CSASQTSGVTDTQYF. The CDR3 DNA reads TGCAGTGCTAGTCAGACTAGCGGGGTCACAGATACGCAGTATTTT.

The gene calls are TRBV28 and TRBJ2-3; D remains unclear. CDR3 length: 15 amino acids. Germline V gene sequence: CDR1 MDHEN, CDR2 SYDVKM. V was shortened by 8 bases and J by 3 bases, with 18 bases between the two germline ends. The CDR3 spells CASASRGAATDTQYF. As DNA, the CDR3 is TGTGCCAGCGCCTCAAGAGGCGCAGCAACAGATACGCAGTATTTT.

The J gene is TRBJ2-1, the V gene TRBV24-1, with TRBD2 identical over 7 bases. Germline V CDR1 and CDR2: KGHDR, SFDVKD. The ends lost 10 bases at V and 0 bases at J; junction bases unmatched: 14. The CDR3 runs to 17 residues. The CDR3 region is CATARSSGTSSYNEQFF. In nucleotides, the CDR3 is TGTGCCACGGCGCGATCTAGCGGCACAAGCTCCTACAATGAGCAGTTCTTC.

This chain joins TRBV2 and TRBJ2-3; 7 nucleotides align to TRBD1. The CDR3 is made up of 15 amino acids. Germline V lookup: CDR1 SNHLY, CDR2 FYNNEI. V lost 3 bases and J lost 5; bases outside the gene matches: 8. The CDR3 is CASSEVARGKDTQYF. Written as DNA, the CDR3 is TGTGCCAGCAGTGAGGTGGCCAGGGGGAAAGATACGCAGTATTTT.